This T cell receptor (beta chain) was found in a study of blood T cell repertoires in COVID-19. Whole-study context: Samples taken during acute and convalescent COVID-19 were collected in the United States, Italy and Spain. T cells, B-cell-depleted T cells, or PBMCs provided the cDNA or gDNA that served as material.

V shed 1 base and J 6 bases; nucleotides not matched to a gene: 10. From germline, CDR1 is LNHNV and CDR2 YYDKDF (reference sequence). This CDR3 spans 16 amino acids. Methods used by the authors: Estimates of nucleated cell counts were drawn from the amplification of reference gene primers. Generated by immunoSEQ multiplex PCR, the TCRdb table keeps only in-frame clones and is missing some. For V, J and clone size, that table is used; D and trimming come from the DNA. Of tens of thousands of clones listed, around 90% are singletons. The source is a human donor with active COVID-19. The donor label of this sample is uncertain. Sequenced: peripheral blood. The chain carries TRBV15 and TRBJ2-7; 9 bases are a match to TRBD1. CDR3 protein: CATSRVSTGGPREQYF. The CDR3 DNA follows: TGTGCCACCAGCAGAGTCAGTACAGGGGGCCCCCGCGAGCAGTACTTC.